Described below is a single T cell receptor (beta chain) sequence and its context. What this receptor recognizes is not known. Base quality data are lacking; no much larger clone is found one base away. The data were obtained in a study of shared clonotypes between healthy human individuals (dated by TCRdb to 2018 to 2021). For the wider study: The cohort comprised a couple of women and a few men aged 18 to 49 years. Leukapheresis yielded between about 0.9 and 9.5 billion PBMCs per donor. Blood TCR repertoires of roughly five healthy adults were deeply sequenced to estimate repertoire size and the extent of clonotype sharing between individuals. Per donor, three plates each were used for CD4 naive and CD4 memory, two for CD8 naive, and one for CD8 memory. Different laboratories and diverse techniques were used to prepare libraries and sequence TCR repertoires, to increase sequencing depth and limit assay-specific biases. Broader findings and caveats from the paper: Because the study included only a small number of donors, the genetic and exposure-history diversity represented was limited. Naive subsets generally had larger estimated clonotype richness than memory subsets. Rarefaction of sorted-subset datasets indicated incomplete sequencing despite the large sequencing depth. Sampling was limited to blood, and TCR repertoires in tissue likely differ from TCR repertoires in blood. Roughly 5% of naive CD4, 3.5% of naive CD8, approximately 2% of memory CD4, and more than 0.35% of memory CD8 clonotypes were shared across several donors. Pairwise subsampling indicated that sequencing depth was expected to affect the degree of clonotype sharing among donors. Compared with non-shared clonotypes, the clonotypes found in all four sorted-subset donors had higher generation probabilities.

Donors were healthy HIV-negative adults with no recently reported acute infections or vaccinations. Only Caucasian adults living in Nashville, Tennessee, USA were represented among the donors. CD8 memory samples combined magnetically selected CD45RO+ cells with CCR7-negative CD45RA+ effector memory (TemRA) cells. After blood collection by leukapheresis, PBMCs were isolated using Ficoll-Histopaque density gradient centrifugation and then cryopreserved in the vapor phase of liquid nitrogen. Analytical flow cytometry was used to check the purity and quantity of each magnetically sorted T cell population. Genomic DNA was isolated from each sorted fraction and quantified by UV absorbance on a Nanodrop 2000c. Using the deep immunoSEQ assay, TCR CDR3 regions were amplified from genomic DNA by multiplex PCR. For each cell subset, the extracted genomic DNA was distributed evenly across all wells of several immunoSEQ 96-well plates, and each plate served as one replicate. For sorted subsets, each replicate PCR was loaded with roughly 200 ng genomic DNA, equivalent to 30,000 to 35,000 T cell genomes. The purified libraries were quantified using a Qubit 3.0 fluorometer, sized with a Bioanalyzer 2100, and then quantified again using the KAPA Library Quantification kit. Every immunoSEQ 96-well plate was sequenced on a separate single-read 150-cycle Illumina NextSeq 550 flow cell. Concerning the study's data processing: Because only junctional sequences without quality scores were contained in the immunoSEQ output, filtering matching that applied to full-length reads could not be performed. Sequences were annotated with PyIR, a Python wrapper for IgBLAST v1.9, using IMGT germline references to assign V/J genes and CDR3. Reads were filtered out if the reads had weak V/J assignments (E-value above 1e-6), no CDR3, stop codons, out-of-frame junctions, or ambiguous translated residues. V3J clonotypes were defined as sequences sharing an identical inferred V gene, J gene, and CDR3 amino acid sequence. The percentage overlap between two repertoires was calculated by dividing the number of shared unique clonotypes by the size of the smaller repertoire. RTK rarefaction, the Chao1 estimator, and Recon v2.1 estimates of unobserved clonotypes were used to assess repertoire richness. Generation probabilities were computed with OLGA for all TCRbeta clonotypes obtained by the gDNA method from several donors. Drawn from immuneACCESS, this table holds only the in-frame rearrangements with V and J called that TCRdb kept. Clones are partly lost; checked studies trace under half to an unresolved V gene and leave the rest unexplained. The V and J calls and clone size are taken from that table; D and trimming were inferred from the DNA. For this sample the table gives around 100,000 clones, of which roughly 66% were detected only once. Clones ranked in the top ten supply approximately 24% of the sample.

The TCR originated in a woman aged 25 to 39 in good health. Source material: memory CD8+ T cells sorted from blood. Taken with the paper, the label for cell subset or site translates to: CD45RO+ cells pooled with CCR7-negative TemRA cells.

At the DNA level, the sequence is TGTGCCAGCAGTGGGGGGACTGATTCAGAGTACTTC. Its protein is CASSGGTDSEYF. The chain employs TRBV25-1 and TRBJ2-7; perhaps TRBD2 is the D gene, with 6 bases matching. CDR1 and CDR2, looked up from the germline V gene, are MGHDK and SYGVNS. From the cysteine up to the phenylalanine, the CDR3 has a length of 12 residues. The CDR3 DNA has 36 bases and is translated from base 1. The junction carries 15 bases between V and J, which are trimmed by 4 bases and 11 bases respectively.